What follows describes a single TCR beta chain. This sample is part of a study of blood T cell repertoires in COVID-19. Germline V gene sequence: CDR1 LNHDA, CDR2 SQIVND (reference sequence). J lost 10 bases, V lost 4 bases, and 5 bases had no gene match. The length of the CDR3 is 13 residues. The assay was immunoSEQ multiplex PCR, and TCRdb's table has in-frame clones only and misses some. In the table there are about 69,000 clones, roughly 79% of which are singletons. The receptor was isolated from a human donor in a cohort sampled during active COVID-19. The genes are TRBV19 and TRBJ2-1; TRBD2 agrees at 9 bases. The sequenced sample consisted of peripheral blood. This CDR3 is CASSNSGRIEQFF. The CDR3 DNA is TGTGCCAGTAGTAATAGCGGGAGAATCGAGCAGTTCTTC. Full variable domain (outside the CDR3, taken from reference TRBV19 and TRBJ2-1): DGGITQSPKYLFRKEGQNVTLSCEQNLNHDAMYWYRQDPGQGLRLIYYSQIVNDFQKGDIAEGYSVSREKKESFPLTVTSAQKNPTAFYLCASSNSGRIEQFFGPGTRLTVL.